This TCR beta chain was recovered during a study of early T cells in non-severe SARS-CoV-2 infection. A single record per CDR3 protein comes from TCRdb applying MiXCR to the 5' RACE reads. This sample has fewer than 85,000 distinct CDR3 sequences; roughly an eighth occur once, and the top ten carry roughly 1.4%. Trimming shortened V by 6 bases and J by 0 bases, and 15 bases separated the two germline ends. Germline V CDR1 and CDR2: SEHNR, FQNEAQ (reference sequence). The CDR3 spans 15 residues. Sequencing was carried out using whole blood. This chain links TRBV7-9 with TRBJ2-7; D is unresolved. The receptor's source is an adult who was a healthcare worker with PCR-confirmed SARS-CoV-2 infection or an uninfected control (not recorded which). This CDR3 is CASSSTRLRSYEQYF. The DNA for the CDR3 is TGTGCCAGCAGTTCGACCCGGCTTCGCTCCTACGAGCAGTACTTC.